This TCR beta chain was recovered during a study of control samples from healthy donors and cancer patients. Measured with immunoSEQ multiplex PCR; TCRdb has only the in-frame clones, and not every one. The sample gives more than 140,000 clones, 85% to 95% of which show up once; around 13% is in the top ten. CDR3 length: 14 residues. Trimming stripped 2 bases from V and 5 bases from J, with 12 bases between. CDR1 is MNHEY, CDR2 SMNVEV, per germline (reference sequence). The V gene is TRBV27, the J gene TRBJ1-1; D unclear. The TCR was taken from a man aged 35 to 55 in good health. Sequenced material: blood. CDR3: CASSLAPRSTEAFF. Written as DNA, the CDR3 is TGTGCCAGCAGTTTAGCCCCAAGGTCGACTGAAGCTTTCTTT.